These T cell receptor beta chains were read from a single sample in a study of blood T cell repertoires in COVID-19. TCRdb's table, derived via immunoSEQ multiplex PCR, lists solely in-frame clones and lacks some. The sample includes approximately 90,000 clones, 70% to 90% of them seen just once. Sequences were obtained from peripheral blood. Receptors were obtained from a man in his fifties or sixties with acute or convalescent COVID-19. The conserved cysteine and the conserved F or W are not part of the CDR3 here.

cdr3_aa	v_call	j_call
ASSLSGGFGTDTQY	TRBV7-2	TRBJ2-3
ASLGGLITEAF	TRBV28	TRBJ1-1
ASSEALPRDTQY	TRBV2	TRBJ2-3
ASSIQADYGYT	TRBV19	TRBJ1-2
ATEVENTEAF	TRBV28	TRBJ1-1
ASRRGGNTDTQY	TRBV19	TRBJ2-3
ASSLGQNYGYT	TRBV12-3/TRBV12-4	TRBJ1-2
ASSLAGGVTDTQY	TRBV5-1	TRBJ2-3
ASSLGQGRSPLH	TRBV5-1	TRBJ1-6
ASSEFAGGSGGELF	TRBV6-1	TRBJ2-2
AISERDRDGYT	TRBV10-3	TRBJ1-2
ASRRGGSQPQH	TRBV28	TRBJ1-5
AYTPGGPIPYEQY	TRBV30	TRBJ2-7
ASSRGNYGYT	TRBV7-9	TRBJ1-2
ASSWGQPLNTEAF	TRBV5-1	TRBJ1-1
ASRGQGNNQPQH	TRBV27	TRBJ1-5
ASSYTGDTEAF	TRBV5-1	TRBJ1-1
ASSEGTVSYGYT	TRBV6-1	TRBJ1-2
ASSYSSMAAVSSYEQY	TRBV6-2/TRBV6-3	TRBJ2-7
ASSLGRAATGTGELF	TRBV7-2	TRBJ2-2
ASSTDTKGSDTQY	TRBV18	TRBJ2-3
ATSDPEGPGTQY	TRBV24-1	TRBJ2-5
ASSAPGTSGGAKQF	TRBV9	TRBJ2-1
ATSREYRQETQY	TRBV15	TRBJ2-5
ASSRTGVGETQY	TRBV27	TRBJ2-5
ASSLVPSGGANYNEQF	TRBV7-6	TRBJ2-1
ASTGLAGRGEQF	TRBV6-5	TRBJ2-1
ASSPLGLAGSNTGELF	TRBV18	TRBJ2-2
ASSQGGNQPQH	TRBV28	TRBJ1-5
ASSLTGQGKTEAF	TRBV5-1	TRBJ1-1
ATSRGAEYAGYT	TRBV15	TRBJ1-2
AISERGQNTEAF	TRBV10-3	TRBJ1-1
ASSSGQGFEAF	TRBV5-4	TRBJ1-1
ASSLSQGWVGNQPQH	TRBV28	TRBJ1-5
ASRQDRVPNYEQY	TRBV2	TRBJ2-7
AISGDSGETQY	TRBV10-3	TRBJ2-5
ASSHGTGGNSPLH	TRBV6-5	TRBJ1-6
ASSERRADTQY	TRBV6-4	TRBJ2-3
ASSLATVGRGDQETQY	TRBV5-1	TRBJ2-5
ASSQDAPGLAVETQY	TRBV3-1/TRBV3-2	TRBJ2-5
ASSLALAGTDTQY	TRBV7-2	TRBJ2-3
ASRAAGTGEYGYT	TRBV19	TRBJ1-2
ASTKDSYNSPLH	TRBV7-9	TRBJ1-6
ASSLTAGELF	TRBV7-9	TRBJ2-2
ASSFFNRGDQPQH	TRBV7-2	TRBJ1-5
ASSLLESPLH	TRBV7-8	TRBJ1-6
ASSPQRSTDTQY	TRBV18	TRBJ2-3
ASSLGSRQGEEKLF	TRBV5-1	TRBJ1-4
ASSILKLTGDRYGYT	TRBV19	TRBJ1-2
ASSSTGGGDSPLH	TRBV6-5	TRBJ1-6
ASRAGTGWTGNQPQH	TRBV2	TRBJ1-5
AWSRQGRQNIQY	TRBV30	TRBJ2-4
ASSEAPLYGYT	TRBV6-1	TRBJ1-2
ASSSAGRTISGANVLT	TRBV28	TRBJ2-6
ASSKTSEMNTEAF	TRBV18	TRBJ1-1
ASSYSSGGLSYGYT	TRBV6-5	TRBJ1-2
ASSPPLGQRTNTEAF	TRBV28	TRBJ1-1
ASSTYTGGQETQY	TRBV5-1	TRBJ2-5
ASSLGQGDGYT	TRBV5-6	TRBJ1-2